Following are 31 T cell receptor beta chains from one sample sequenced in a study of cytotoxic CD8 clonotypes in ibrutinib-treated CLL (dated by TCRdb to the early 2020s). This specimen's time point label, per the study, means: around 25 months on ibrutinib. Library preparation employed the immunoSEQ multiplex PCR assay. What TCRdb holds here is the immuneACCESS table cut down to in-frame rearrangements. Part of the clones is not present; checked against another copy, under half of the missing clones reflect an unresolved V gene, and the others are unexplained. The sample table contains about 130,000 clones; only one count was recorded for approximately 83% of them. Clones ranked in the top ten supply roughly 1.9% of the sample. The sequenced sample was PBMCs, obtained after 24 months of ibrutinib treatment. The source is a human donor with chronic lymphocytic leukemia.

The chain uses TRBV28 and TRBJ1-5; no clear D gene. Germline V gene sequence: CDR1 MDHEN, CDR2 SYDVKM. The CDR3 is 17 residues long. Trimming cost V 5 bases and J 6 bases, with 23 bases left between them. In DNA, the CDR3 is TGTGCCAGCAGTCCCCCCCCAACAAGAAGGTTTGTTCAGCCCCAGCATTTT. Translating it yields CASSPPPTRRFVQPQHF.

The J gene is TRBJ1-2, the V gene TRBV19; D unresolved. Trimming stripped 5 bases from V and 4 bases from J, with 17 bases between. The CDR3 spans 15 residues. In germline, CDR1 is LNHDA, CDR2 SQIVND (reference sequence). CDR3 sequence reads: CASSVARAQGYGYTF. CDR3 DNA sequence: TGTGCCAGTAGTGTGGCCCGGGCTCAAGGCTATGGCTACACCTTC. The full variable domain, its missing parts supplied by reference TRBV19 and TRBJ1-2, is DGGITQSPKYLFRKEGQNVTLSCEQNLNHDAMYWYRQDPGQGLRLIYYSQIVNDFQKGDIAEGYSVSREKKESFPLTVTSAQKNPTAFYLCASSVARAQGYGYTFGSGTRLTVV.

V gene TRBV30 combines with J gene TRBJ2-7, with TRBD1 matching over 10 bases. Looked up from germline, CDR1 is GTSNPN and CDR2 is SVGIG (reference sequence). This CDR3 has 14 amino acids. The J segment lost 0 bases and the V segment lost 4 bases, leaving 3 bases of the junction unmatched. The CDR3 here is CAWNRDRGSYEQYF. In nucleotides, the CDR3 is TGTGCCTGGAACCGGGACAGGGGCTCCTACGAGCAGTACTTC. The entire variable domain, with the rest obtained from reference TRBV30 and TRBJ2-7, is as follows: SQTIHQWPATLVQPVGSPLSLECTVEGTSNPNLYWYRQAAGRGLQLLFYSVGIGQISSEVPQNLSASRPQDRQFILSSKKLLLSDSGFYLCAWNRDRGSYEQYFGPGTRLTVT.

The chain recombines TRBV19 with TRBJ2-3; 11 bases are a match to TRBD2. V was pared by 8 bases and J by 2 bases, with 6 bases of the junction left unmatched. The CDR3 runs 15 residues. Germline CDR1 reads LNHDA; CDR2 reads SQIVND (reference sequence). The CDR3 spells CASCRTSGSTDTQYF. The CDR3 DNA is TGTGCCAGTTGTCGGACTAGCGGGTCCACAGATACGCAGTATTTT. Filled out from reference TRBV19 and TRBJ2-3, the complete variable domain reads DGGITQSPKYLFRKEGQNVTLSCEQNLNHDAMYWYRQDPGQGLRLIYYSQIVNDFQKGDIAEGYSVSREKKESFPLTVTSAQKNPTAFYLCASCRTSGSTDTQYFGPGTRLTVL.

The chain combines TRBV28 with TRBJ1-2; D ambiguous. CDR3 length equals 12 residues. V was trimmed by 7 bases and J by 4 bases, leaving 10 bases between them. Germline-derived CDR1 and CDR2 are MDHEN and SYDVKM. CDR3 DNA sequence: TGTGCCAGCAAAGAGGGAGCCTATGGCTACACCTTC. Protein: CASKEGAYGYTF.

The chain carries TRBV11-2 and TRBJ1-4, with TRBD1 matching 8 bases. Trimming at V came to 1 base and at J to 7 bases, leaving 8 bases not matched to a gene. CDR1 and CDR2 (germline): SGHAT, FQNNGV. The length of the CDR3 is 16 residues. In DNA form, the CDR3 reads TGTGCCAGCAGCTTAGTGCCACCAGGACAGGGTGAAAAACTGTTTTTT. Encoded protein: CASSLVPPGQGEKLFF.

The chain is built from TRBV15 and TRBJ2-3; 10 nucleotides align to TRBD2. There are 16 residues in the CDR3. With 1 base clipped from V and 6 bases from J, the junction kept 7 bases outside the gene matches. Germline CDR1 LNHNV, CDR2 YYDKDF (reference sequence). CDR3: CATSRVRLAGEDTQYF. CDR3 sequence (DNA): TGTGCCACCAGCAGAGTAAGGCTAGCGGGAGAGGATACGCAGTATTTT.

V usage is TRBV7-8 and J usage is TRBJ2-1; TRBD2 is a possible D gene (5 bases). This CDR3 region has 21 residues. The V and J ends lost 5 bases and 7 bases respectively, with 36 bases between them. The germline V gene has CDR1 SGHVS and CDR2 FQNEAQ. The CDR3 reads CASSRKAPLASTETKGNEQFF. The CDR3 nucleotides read TGTGCCAGCAGCCGAAAAGCCCCGCTGGCTAGCACGGAGACTAAGGGTAATGAGCAGTTCTTC.

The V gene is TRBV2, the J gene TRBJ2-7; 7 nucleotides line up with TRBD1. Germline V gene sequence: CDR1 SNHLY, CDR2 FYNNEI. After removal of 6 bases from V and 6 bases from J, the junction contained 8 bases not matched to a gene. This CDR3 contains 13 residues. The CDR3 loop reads CASSLDRSGEQYF. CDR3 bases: TGTGCCAGCAGCTTGGACAGGTCCGGCGAGCAGTACTTC.

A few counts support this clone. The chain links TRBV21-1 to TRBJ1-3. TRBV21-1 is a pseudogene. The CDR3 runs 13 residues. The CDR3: CASSNGSGNTIYF. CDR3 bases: TGTGCCAGCAGCAACGGCTCTGGAAACACCATATATTTT.

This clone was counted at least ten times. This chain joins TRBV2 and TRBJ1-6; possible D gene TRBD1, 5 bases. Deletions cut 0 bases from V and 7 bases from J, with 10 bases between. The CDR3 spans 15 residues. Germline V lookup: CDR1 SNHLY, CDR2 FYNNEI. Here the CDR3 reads CASSEARDRNSPLHF. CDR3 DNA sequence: TGTGCCAGCAGTGAAGCCCGAGACAGAAATTCACCCCTCCACTTT. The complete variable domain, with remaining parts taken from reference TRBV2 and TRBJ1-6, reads EPEVTQTPSHQVTQMGQEVILRCVPISNHLYFYWYRQILGQKVEFLVSFYNNEISEKSEIFDDQFSVERPDGSNFTLKIRSTKLEDSAMYFCASSEARDRNSPLHFGNGTRLTVT.

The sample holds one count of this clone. In DNA form, the CDR3 reads TGCGCCAGCAGCTTGTGGACCGGGAACTTCCAAGAGACCCAGTACTTC. It encodes CASSLWTGNFQETQYF. The chain links TRBV5-1 to TRBJ2-5; tentatively, D is TRBD2 (5 bases). Germline V gene sequence: CDR1 SGHRS, CDR2 YFSETQ. The CDR3 consists of 16 residues. The germline V and J ends were trimmed by 1 base and 1 base, with 14 bases remaining between them.

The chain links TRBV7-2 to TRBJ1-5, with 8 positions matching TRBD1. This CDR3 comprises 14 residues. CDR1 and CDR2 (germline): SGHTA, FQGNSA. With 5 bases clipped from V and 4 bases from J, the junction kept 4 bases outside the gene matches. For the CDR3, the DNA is TGTGCCAGCAGCCTGGGACAGGTGAATCAGCCCCAGCATTTT. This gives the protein CASSLGQVNQPQHF.

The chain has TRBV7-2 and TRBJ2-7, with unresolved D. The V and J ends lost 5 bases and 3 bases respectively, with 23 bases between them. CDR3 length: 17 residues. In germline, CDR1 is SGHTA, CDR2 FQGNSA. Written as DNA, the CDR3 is TGTGCCAGCAGCCCCCGCTACAGTGTGGTTTTGGGCTACGAGCAGTACTTC. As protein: CASSPRYSVVLGYEQYF.

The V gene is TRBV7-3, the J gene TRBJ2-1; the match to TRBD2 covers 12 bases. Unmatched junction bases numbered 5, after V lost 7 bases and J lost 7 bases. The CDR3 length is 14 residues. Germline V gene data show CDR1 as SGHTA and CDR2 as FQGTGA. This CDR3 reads CASTGLAGSNEQFF. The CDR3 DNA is TGTGCCAGCACCGGACTAGCGGGGAGTAATGAGCAGTTCTTC.

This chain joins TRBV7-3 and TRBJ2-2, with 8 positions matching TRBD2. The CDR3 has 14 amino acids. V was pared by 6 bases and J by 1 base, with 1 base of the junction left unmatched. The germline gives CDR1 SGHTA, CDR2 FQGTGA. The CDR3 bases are TGTGCCAGCAGTACTAGCGGGAACACCGGGGAGCTGTTTTTT. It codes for CASSTSGNTGELFF.

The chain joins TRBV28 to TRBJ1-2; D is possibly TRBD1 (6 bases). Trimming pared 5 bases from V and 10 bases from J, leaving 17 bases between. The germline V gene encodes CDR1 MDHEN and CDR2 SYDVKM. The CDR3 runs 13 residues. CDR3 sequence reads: CASSTRGPRPYTF. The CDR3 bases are TGTGCCAGCAGTACTCGGGGGCCGCGACCCTACACCTTC.

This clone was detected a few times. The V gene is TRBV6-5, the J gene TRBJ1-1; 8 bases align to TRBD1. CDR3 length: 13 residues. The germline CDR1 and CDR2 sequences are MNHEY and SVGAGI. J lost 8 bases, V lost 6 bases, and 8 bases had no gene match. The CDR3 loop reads CASRPGGRGEAFF. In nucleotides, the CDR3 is TGTGCCAGCAGACCAGGGGGCCGGGGCGAAGCTTTCTTT.

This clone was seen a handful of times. The CDR3 bases are TGTGCCAGCATCGGAGGGGCGGCTAACTATGGCTACACCTTC. The encoded protein is CASIGGAANYGYTF. This chain connects TRBV28 to TRBJ1-2; TRBD1 might be the D (5 bases). The CDR3 runs 14 residues. Germline-derived CDR1 and CDR2 are MDHEN and SYDVKM. The V end lost 7 bases, the J end lost 0 bases, and 12 bases lay between the germline ends.

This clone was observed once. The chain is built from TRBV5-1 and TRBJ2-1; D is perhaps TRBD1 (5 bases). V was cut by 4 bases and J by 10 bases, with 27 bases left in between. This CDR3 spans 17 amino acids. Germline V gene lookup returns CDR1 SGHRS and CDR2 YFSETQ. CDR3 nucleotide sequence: TGCGCCAGCAGCCGCGGTGAAACTACTAAAGGGGATGCGGAGCAGTTCTTC. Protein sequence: CASSRGETTKGDAEQFF.

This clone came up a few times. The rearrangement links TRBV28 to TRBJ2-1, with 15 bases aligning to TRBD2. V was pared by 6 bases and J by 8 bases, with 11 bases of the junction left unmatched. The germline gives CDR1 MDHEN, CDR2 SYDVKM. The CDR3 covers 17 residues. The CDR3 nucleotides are TGTGCCAGCAGCCGGGTAGGGACTAGCGGGAGGAGGCATGAGCAGTTCTTC. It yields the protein CASSRVGTSGRRHEQFF.

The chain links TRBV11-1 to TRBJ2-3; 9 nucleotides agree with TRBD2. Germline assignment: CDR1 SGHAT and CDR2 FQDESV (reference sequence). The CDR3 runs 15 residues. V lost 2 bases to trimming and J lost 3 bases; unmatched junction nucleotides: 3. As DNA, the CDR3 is TGTGCCAGCAGCTTACTTAGCGGGGGAACAGATACGCAGTATTTT. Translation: CASSLLSGGTDTQYF. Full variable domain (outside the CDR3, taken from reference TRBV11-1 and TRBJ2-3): EAEVAQSPRYKITEKSQAVAFWCDPISGHATLYWYRQILGQGPELLVQFQDESVVDDSQLPKDRFSAERLKGVDSTLKIQPAELGDSAMYLCASSLLSGGTDTQYFGPGTRLTVL.

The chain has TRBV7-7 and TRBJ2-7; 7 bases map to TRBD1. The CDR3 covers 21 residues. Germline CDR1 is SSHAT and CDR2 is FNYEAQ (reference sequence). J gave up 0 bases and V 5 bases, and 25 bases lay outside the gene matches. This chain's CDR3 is CASSPPPNRDRAVVGSYEQYF. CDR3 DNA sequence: TGTGCCAGCAGCCCCCCCCCAAACCGGGACAGAGCTGTCGTTGGCTCCTACGAGCAGTACTTC.

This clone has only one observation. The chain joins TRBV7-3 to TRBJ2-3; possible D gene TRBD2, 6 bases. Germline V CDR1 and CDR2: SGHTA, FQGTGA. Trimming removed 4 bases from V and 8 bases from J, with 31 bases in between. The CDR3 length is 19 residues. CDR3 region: CASSSLPSRDSGPSGTQYF. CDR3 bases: TGTGCCAGCAGCTCGCTGCCATCCCGGGACTCCGGGCCCTCCGGTACGCAGTATTTT.

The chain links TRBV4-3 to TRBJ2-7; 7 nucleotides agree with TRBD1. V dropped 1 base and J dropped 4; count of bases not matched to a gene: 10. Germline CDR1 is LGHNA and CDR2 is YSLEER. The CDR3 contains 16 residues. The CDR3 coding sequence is TGCGCCAGCAGCCAAGGGGACACAGGGGTGGATTACGAGCAGTACTTC. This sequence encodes CASSQGDTGVDYEQYF.

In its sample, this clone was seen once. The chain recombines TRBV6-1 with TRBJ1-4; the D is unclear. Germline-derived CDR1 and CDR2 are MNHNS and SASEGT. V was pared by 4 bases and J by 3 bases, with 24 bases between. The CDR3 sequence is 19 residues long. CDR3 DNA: TGTGCCAGCAGTGCCAACCCCCCCCCGTGGGCTTCGGCTAATGAAAAACTGTTTTTT. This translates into CASSANPPPWASANEKLFF.

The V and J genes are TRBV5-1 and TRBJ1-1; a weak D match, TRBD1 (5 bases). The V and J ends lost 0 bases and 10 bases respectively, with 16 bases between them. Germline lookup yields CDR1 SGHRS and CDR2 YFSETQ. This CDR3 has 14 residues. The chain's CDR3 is CASSLGTSVQGAFF. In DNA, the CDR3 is TGCGCCAGCAGCTTGGGCACCTCAGTCCAGGGAGCTTTCTTT.

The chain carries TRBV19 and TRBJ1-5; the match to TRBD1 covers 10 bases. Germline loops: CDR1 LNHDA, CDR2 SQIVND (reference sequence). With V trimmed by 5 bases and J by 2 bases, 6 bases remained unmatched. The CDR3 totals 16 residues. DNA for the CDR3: TGTGCCAGTAGTCGGACAGGGGGTTTCGGCAATCAGCCCCAGCATTTT. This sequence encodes CASSRTGGFGNQPQHF. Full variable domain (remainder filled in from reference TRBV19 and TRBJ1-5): DGGITQSPKYLFRKEGQNVTLSCEQNLNHDAMYWYRQDPGQGLRLIYYSQIVNDFQKGDIAEGYSVSREKKESFPLTVTSAQKNPTAFYLCASSRTGGFGNQPQHFGDGTRLSIL.

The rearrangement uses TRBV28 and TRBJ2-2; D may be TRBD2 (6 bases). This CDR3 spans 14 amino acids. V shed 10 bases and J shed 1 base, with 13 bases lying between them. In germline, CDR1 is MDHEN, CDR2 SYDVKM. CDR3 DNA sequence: TGTGCCACTTCGTTGGGGGGGAACACCGGGGAGCTGTTTTTT. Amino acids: CATSLGGNTGELFF.

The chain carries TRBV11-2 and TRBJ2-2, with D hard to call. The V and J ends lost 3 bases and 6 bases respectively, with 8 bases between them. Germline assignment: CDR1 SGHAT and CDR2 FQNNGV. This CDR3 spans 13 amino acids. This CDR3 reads CASSFQESGELFF. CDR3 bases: TGTGCCAGCAGCTTTCAGGAATCCGGGGAGCTGTTTTTT.

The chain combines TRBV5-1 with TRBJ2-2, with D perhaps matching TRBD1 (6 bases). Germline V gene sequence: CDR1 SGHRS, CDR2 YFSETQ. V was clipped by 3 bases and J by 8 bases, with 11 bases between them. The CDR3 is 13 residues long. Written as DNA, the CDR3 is TGCGCCAGCAGCTCGGCAGACAGGGGGGAGCTGTTTTTT. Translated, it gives CASSSADRGELFF. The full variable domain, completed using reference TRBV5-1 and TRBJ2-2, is KAGVTQTPRYLIKTRGQQVTLSCSPISGHRSVSWYQQTPGQGLQFLFEYFSETQRNKGNFPGRFSGRQFSNSRSEMNVSTLELGDSALYLCASSSADRGELFFGEGSRLTVL.